A single sample gave rise to the 31 T cell receptor beta chains below, sequenced in a study of response to subunit inactivated influenza vaccine. A single record per CDR3 protein comes from TCRdb applying MiXCR to the RT-PCR reads. Of a few hundred thousand distinct CDR3 sequences listed, about 11% are singletons. These data also featured in a second study, about T cells expressing NK-cell markers. As that study records: In generating TCR beta cDNA, 5'RACE template switching with UMIs was used.

Material: PBMCs from blood, obtained on the day of vaccination. The receptors were gathered from a man aged 50 to 60 who received an inactivated influenza vaccine.

This clonotype has just a few counts. This chain uses TRBV5-1 with TRBJ2-5; D gene unclear. V lost 0 bases and J lost 3, with 9 bases in between. This CDR3 region has 14 residues. Germline V lookup: CDR1 SGHRS, CDR2 YFSETQ. The CDR3 sequence is CASSLASEKETQYF. The DNA for the CDR3 is TGCGCCAGCAGCTTGGCCTCGGAAAAAGAGACCCAGTACTTC.

The rearrangement uses TRBV20-1 and TRBJ2-3; possibly TRBD1 or TRBD2 for D (5 bases each). The germline V and J ends were trimmed by 1 base and 15 bases, with 20 bases remaining between them. Germline V lookup: CDR1 DFQATT, CDR2 SNEGSKA (reference sequence). The CDR3 is made up of 13 amino acids. The CDR3 bases are TGCAGTGCTAGAGTAAGGGACCGGGGATCAGTCTATTTT. Translated: CSARVRDRGSVYF.

This clonotype was seen just once. This may be a read error: a much more frequent sequence differs by one nucleotide. Likely a read error: the CDR3 ends without its conserved phenylalanine or tryptophan. The V gene is TRBV7-2, the J gene TRBJ2-3; weak D call: TRBD2 (5 bases). Germline CDR1 is SGHTA and CDR2 is FQGNSA. The V and J ends lost 0 bases and 0 bases respectively, with 16 bases between them. The CDR3 is 18 residues long. The CDR3 reads CASSLALSSGASTDTQYS. CDR3 DNA sequence: TGTGCCAGCAGCTTAGCCCTATCAAGCGGAGCTAGCACAGATACGCAGTATTCT.

This clonotype was recorded a few times. The V gene is TRBV20-1, the J gene TRBJ2-5; no firm D call. Trimming stripped 3 bases from V and 5 bases from J, with 16 bases between. The CDR3 has 14 amino acids. Germline lookup yields CDR1 DFQATT and CDR2 SNEGSKA (reference sequence). The CDR3 coding sequence is TGCAGTGCTAGGCCCGCCTTCGTTCCGGAGACCCAGTACTTC. Its protein product is CSARPAFVPETQYF.

Only a few counts were recorded for this clonotype. The genes are TRBV12-3 or TRBV12-4 and TRBJ2-2; possible D gene TRBD1, 7 bases. The V end was cut by 7 bases, the J end by 1 base, with 19 bases between. The CDR3 spans 17 residues. CDR3 nucleotides: TGTGCCAGCATCCAGGGGGGCCTGCTACAGAACACCGGGGAGCTGTTTTTT. Translated, it gives CASIQGGLLQNTGELFF.

This clonotype was detected many times. This chain uses TRBV12-3 or TRBV12-4 with TRBJ2-3; the match to TRBD2 covers 8 bases. CDR3 length: 13 residues. The V segment lost 2 bases and the J segment 10 bases; nucleotides outside the gene matches: 5. The DNA of the CDR3 is TGTGCCAGCAGTTTAACGGGACTAGTGGCGCAGTATTTT. Protein product: CASSLTGLVAQYF.

This clonotype has more than one count but fewer than ten. The chain joins TRBV28 to TRBJ2-7; 11 positions match TRBD2. Per the germline V gene, CDR1 is MDHEN and CDR2 is SYDVKM. The CDR3 spans 15 residues. V lost 2 bases to trimming and J lost 6 bases; unmatched junction nucleotides: 6. The CDR3 coding sequence is TGTGCCAGCAGTTTACTAGCGGGGGGCAGGGGCGAGCAGTACTTC. This gives the protein CASSLLAGGRGEQYF.

The chain joins TRBV12-3 or TRBV12-4 to TRBJ2-1; TRBD1 is a possible D gene (6 bases). The CDR3 extends over 14 amino acids. Between the trimmed V and J ends, which lost 6 bases and 8 bases, there was a span of 17 bases. In nucleotides, the CDR3 is TGTGCCAGCAGAAGCTCCTCAGGGGACCATGAGCAGTTCTTC. This encodes CASRSSSGDHEQFF.

The genes are TRBV5-1 and TRBJ2-1; D unresolved. The ends were cut back, 0 bases at V and 7 bases at J, with 8 bases in the middle. Germline assignment: CDR1 SGHRS and CDR2 YFSETQ. The CDR3 runs to 13 residues. CDR3 sequence: CASSLAERNEQFF. The CDR3 DNA is TGCGCCAGCAGCTTGGCCGAAAGAAATGAGCAGTTCTTC. The complete variable domain, with remaining parts taken from reference TRBV5-1 and TRBJ2-1, reads KAGVTQTPRYLIKTRGQQVTLSCSPISGHRSVSWYQQTPGQGLQFLFEYFSETQRNKGNFPGRFSGRQFSNSRSEMNVSTLELGDSALYLCASSLAERNEQFFGPGTRLTVL.

The genes are TRBV20-1 and TRBJ1-1, with D unclear. Per germline, CDR1 DFQATT and CDR2 SNEGSKA (reference sequence). This CDR3 contains 11 residues. Between the trimmed V and J ends, which lost 2 bases and 11 bases, there was a span of 12 bases. The CDR3 DNA reads TGCAGTGCTAGACCAACCTTGGGGGCTTTCTTT. Translation gives CSARPTLGAFF.

The CDR3 region is CASSLNGQGYGTEAFF. The CDR3 DNA reads TGCGCCAGCAGCTTGAACGGACAGGGGTACGGCACTGAAGCTTTCTTT. V and J are TRBV5-1 and TRBJ1-1; 9 bases agree with TRBD1. V shed 1 base and J 4 bases; nucleotides not matched to a gene: 8. In germline, CDR1 is SGHRS, CDR2 YFSETQ. The CDR3 is made up of 16 amino acids.

About this clonotype itself: The junction and the germline gene differ at one end; a read error may be behind it. The chain has TRBV6-2 or TRBV6-3 and TRBJ2-2; 9 bases agree with TRBD1. The CDR3 extends over 15 amino acids. CDR1 and CDR2 (germline): MNHEY, SVGEGT. The DNA for the CDR3 is TGTGCCAGCAGAACAGGGACAGGGAACACCGGGGAGCTGATTTTT. Translated: CASRTGTGNTGELIF.

The chain couples TRBV7-9 to TRBJ1-1; no reliable D call. The V gene's germline CDR1 is SEHNR and CDR2 FQNEAQ (reference sequence). Trimming shortened V by 3 bases and J by 9 bases, and 11 bases separated the two germline ends. This CDR3 has 12 residues. CDR3: CASSFLVEQAFF. The CDR3 DNA is TGTGCCAGCAGCTTCCTAGTAGAGCAAGCTTTCTTT.

The V gene is TRBV5-6, the J gene TRBJ1-4; 8 nucleotides align to TRBD1. The V gene end was trimmed by 4 bases and the J gene end by 4 bases; junction bases not matched to a gene: 3. Germline CDR1 SGHDT, CDR2 YYEEEE. This CDR3 is built from 14 residues. As DNA, the CDR3 is TGTGCCAGCAGCGGGACAGGCCATAATGAAAAACTGTTTTTT. Residues: CASSGTGHNEKLFF. Combining the CDR3 with reference TRBV5-6 and TRBJ1-4 gives the whole variable domain DAGVTQSPTHLIKTRGQQVTLRCSPKSGHDTVSWYQQALGQGPQFIFQYYEEEERQRGNFPDRFSGHQFPNYSSELNVNALLLGDSALYLCASSGTGHNEKLFFGSGTQLSVL.

This clonotype came up many times. This chain links TRBV14 with TRBJ2-1; possible D gene TRBD2, 6 bases. Per germline, CDR1 SGHDN and CDR2 FVKESK. The CDR3 loop spans 16 amino acids. Between the trimmed V and J ends, which lost 1 base and 2 bases, there was a span of 12 bases. Here the CDR3 DNA reads TGTGCCAGCAGCCAAGCCTCCGGGACTGCCTACAATGAGCAGTTCTTC. Translation: CASSQASGTAYNEQFF. Based on the CDR3 plus reference TRBV14 and TRBJ2-1, the full variable domain is EAGVTQFPSHSVIEKGQTVTLRCDPISGHDNLYWYRRVMGKEIKFLLHFVKESKQDESGMPNNRFLAERTGGTYSTLKVQPAELEDSGVYFCASSQASGTAYNEQFFGPGTRLTVL.

This clonotype was seen a handful of times. V usage is TRBV21-1 and J usage is TRBJ2-2; TRBD2, as called in the table, went unchecked against the DNA. TRBV21-1 is noted as a pseudogene. The CDR3 extends over 18 amino acids. CDR3 coding DNA: TGTGCCAGCAGCAAATCCGAACGGGAGCGGCGGCGGTGCGGGGAGCTGTTTTTT. This gives the protein CASSKSERERRRCGELFF.

This chain connects TRBV5-1 to TRBJ2-5; 9 bases match TRBD1. This CDR3 is 18 amino acids long. CDR1 is SGHRS, CDR2 YFSETQ, per germline. Trimming at V came to 1 base and at J to 2 bases, leaving 12 bases not matched to a gene. This CDR3 reads CASSLMQTGGGRQETQYF. In nucleotides, the CDR3 is TGCGCCAGCAGCTTGATGCAAACAGGGGGCGGAAGGCAAGAGACCCAGTACTTC.

This clonotype was detected ten times or more. The rearrangement joins TRBV18 to TRBJ2-2, with 7 bases lining up with TRBD1. The CDR3 has 15 residues. V was pared by 1 base and J by 10 bases, with 9 bases of the junction left unmatched. Germline CDR1 KGHSH, CDR2 LQKENI. CDR3 sequence: CASSPRQGLSMELFF. As DNA, the CDR3 is TGTGCCAGCTCACCACGACAGGGCTTGAGTATGGAGCTGTTTTTT.

This clonotype has a handful of counts. The V and J genes are TRBV9 and TRBJ1-5; a possible D gene is TRBD1 (5 bases). V dropped 4 bases and J dropped 3 bases, with 14 bases sitting between them. This CDR3 is built from 15 residues. CDR1 and CDR2 (germline): SGDLS, YYNGEE. DNA for the CDR3: TGTGCCAGCAGCTGGGGGGAGCGGGACAATCAGCCCCAGCATTTT. This gives the protein CASSWGERDNQPQHF. Together with reference TRBV9 and TRBJ1-5, the CDR3 gives the full variable domain: DSGVTQTPKHLITATGQRVTLRCSPRSGDLSVYWYQQSLDQGLQFLIQYYNGEERAKGNILERFSAQQFPDLHSELNLSSLELGDSALYFCASSWGERDNQPQHFGDGTRLSIL.

This clonotype was observed a handful of times. The chain combines TRBV20-1 with TRBJ2-7; possibly TRBD1 for D (6 bases). Germline V CDR1 and CDR2: DFQATT, SNEGSKA (reference sequence). There are 14 residues in the CDR3. V was trimmed by 6 bases and J by 3 bases, leaving 18 bases between them. DNA for the CDR3: TGCAGTGCGGAGAGGGGGTCGGGGATCTACGAGCAGTACTTC. It is translated as CSAERGSGIYEQYF.

This clonotype has just a few counts. This chain uses TRBV3-1 with TRBJ2-7; 10 bases map to TRBD2. From germline, CDR1 is LGHDT and CDR2 YNNKEL (reference sequence). This CDR3 is 14 amino acids long. With V trimmed by 5 bases and J by 6 bases, 7 bases remained unmatched. The CDR3, as DNA: TGTGCCAGCAGCTGGGCTAGCGGGAGATCCGAGCAGTACTTC. Translated, it gives CASSWASGRSEQYF.

This clonotype appeared a few times. The chain joins TRBV12-3 or TRBV12-4 to TRBJ2-7; the D gene is possibly TRBD1 (6 bases). The V end was cut by 6 bases, the J end by 1 base, with 13 bases between. This CDR3 spans 14 amino acids. CDR3 sequence reads: CASRRTDRSYEQYF. The CDR3 coding sequence is TGTGCCAGCAGGAGGACGGACAGATCCTACGAGCAGTACTTC.

The rearrangement links TRBV24-1 to TRBJ2-1; D may be TRBD2 (5 bases). Looked up from germline, CDR1 is KGHDR and CDR2 is SFDVKD. The CDR3 is made up of 13 amino acids. The germline V and J ends were trimmed by 2 bases and 6 bases, with 7 bases remaining between them. In DNA, the CDR3 is TGTGCCACCAGTGATTACGAGGGCAATGAGCAGTTCTTC. Amino acids: CATSDYEGNEQFF.

Ten or more counts support this clonotype. The J gene is TRBJ2-1, the V gene TRBV27; no clear D gene. The CDR3 contains 16 residues. Germline V gene sequence: CDR1 MNHEY, CDR2 SMNVEV (reference sequence). V was pared by 6 bases and J by 0 bases, with 15 bases between. In DNA form, the CDR3 reads TGTGCCAGCAGCCCCAATGCCGGTCCCTCCTACAATGAGCAGTTCTTC. Residues: CASSPNAGPSYNEQFF.

This clonotype was seen a handful of times. The chain joins TRBV6-2 or TRBV6-3 to TRBJ1-5, with a tentative D call TRBD1 (6 bases). Trimming removed 5 bases at V and 3 bases at J, with 11 bases between. CDR1 is MNHEY, CDR2 SVGEGT, per germline. The CDR3 has 14 amino acids. The chain's CDR3 is CASSRQVNNQPQHF. The DNA for the CDR3 is TGTGCCAGCAGTCGACAGGTGAACAATCAGCCCCAGCATTTT.

This clonotype was seen at least ten times. Sequence at one end of the junction differs from germline and may be a read error. CDR3: CASSKDRVFYNEQFF. The CDR3 region has the DNA TGCGCCAGCAGCAAAGACAGGGTTTTCTACAATGAGCAGTTCTTC. The rearrangement uses TRBV4-1 and TRBJ2-1; 7 nucleotides agree with TRBD1. Germline assignment: CDR1 MGHRA and CDR2 YSYEKL. The CDR3 totals 15 residues.

This clonotype was detected ten times or more. This rearrangement joins TRBV5-1 to TRBJ2-1; D could derive from TRBD1 or TRBD2 (5 bases each). The CDR3 contains 15 residues. Germline CDR1 and CDR2: SGHRS and YFSETQ. V lost 5 bases and J lost 3, with 15 bases in between. CDR3 protein: CASSPSGGGYNEQFF. The CDR3 nucleotides are TGCGCCAGCAGTCCTAGTGGGGGTGGCTACAATGAGCAGTTCTTC.

The chain is built from TRBV7-9 and TRBJ1-1; no reliable D call. The CDR3 is 15 residues long. The V gene lost 5 bases and the J gene lost 2 bases, with 15 bases spanning the gap. The germline V gene has CDR1 SEHNR and CDR2 FQNEAQ (reference sequence). The CDR3 DNA is TGTGCCAGCAGCCTATGGGCTACTATTAACACTGAAGCTTTCTTT. Its protein product is CASSLWATINTEAFF.

This clonotype was seen only a few times. The V call is TRBV11-2, the J call TRBJ2-7; D call uncertain. Between the trimmed V and J ends, which lost 2 bases and 2 bases, there was a span of 19 bases. This CDR3 is built from 17 residues. The germline V gene encodes CDR1 SGHAT and CDR2 FQNNGV. CDR3 DNA sequence: TGTGCCAGCAGCTTAAATCCCGGTCGGTCACAAACCTACGAGCAGTACTTC. As protein: CASSLNPGRSQTYEQYF.

In its sample, this clonotype was seen a few times. The chain links TRBV25-1 to TRBJ2-1; D tentatively reads TRBD1 or TRBD2 (5 bases each). V lost 8 bases and J lost 13, with 12 bases in between. Germline-derived CDR1 and CDR2 are MGHDK and SYGVNS. This CDR3 contains 10 residues. The CDR3 DNA follows: TGTGCCAGCGGTGGGGGATCTCAGTTCTTC. The encoded protein is CASGGGSQFF. The full variable domain, completed using reference TRBV25-1 and TRBJ2-1, is EADIYQTPRYLVIGTGKKITLECSQTMGHDKMYWYQQDPGMELHLIHYSYGVNSTEKGDLSSESTVSRIRTEHFPLTLESARPSHTSQYLCASGGGSQFFGPGTRLTVL.

In its sample, this clonotype was seen many times. This rearrangement joins TRBV29-1 to TRBJ2-3; D is perhaps TRBD1 or TRBD2 (5 bases each). Trimming pared 6 bases from V and 0 bases from J, leaving 13 bases between. CDR3 length: 14 residues. Germline CDR1 and CDR2: SQVTM and ANQGSEA. CDR3 sequence (DNA): TGCAGCGTCACGGGACCCTTTAGCACAGATACGCAGTATTTT. This encodes CSVTGPFSTDTQYF.